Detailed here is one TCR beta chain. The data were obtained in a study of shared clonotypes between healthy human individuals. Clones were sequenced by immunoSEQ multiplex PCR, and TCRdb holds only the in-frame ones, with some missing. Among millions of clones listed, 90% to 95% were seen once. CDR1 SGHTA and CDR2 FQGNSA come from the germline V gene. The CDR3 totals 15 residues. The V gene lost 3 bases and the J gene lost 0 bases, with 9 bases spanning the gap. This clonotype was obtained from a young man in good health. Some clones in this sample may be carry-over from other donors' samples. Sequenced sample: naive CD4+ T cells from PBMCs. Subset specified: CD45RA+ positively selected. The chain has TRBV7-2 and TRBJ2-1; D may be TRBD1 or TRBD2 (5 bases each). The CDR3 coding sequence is TGTGCCAGCAGCTTTACTAGGGGCTCCTACAATGAGCAGTTCTTC. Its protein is CASSFTRGSYNEQFF.